These 6 T cell receptor beta chains were all obtained from the same sample, sequenced in a study of shared clonotypes between healthy human individuals. Terminally differentiated effector memory CD45RA+ cells were excluded from the naive CD8 cells, which were CD45RO-negative and positively selected for CCR7. Sequencing was performed with immunoSEQ multiplex PCR; in TCRdb, only in-frame clones are kept and a portion is missing. The repertoire includes around 1,900,000 clones, around 95% of them detected once, and approximately 1.7% sits in the top ten. The sample comprised naive CD8+ T cells from PBMCs. The source of these receptors is a man younger than 30 in good health. Some clones in this sample may be carry-over from other donors' samples.

The chain employs TRBV7-3 and TRBJ1-1; 8 nucleotides match TRBD1. The CDR3 covers 14 residues. After removal of 8 bases from V and 7 bases from J, the junction contained 12 bases not matched to a gene. The V gene's germline CDR1 is SGHTA and CDR2 FQGTGA. CDR3 nucleotides: TGTGCCAGCGTCGTGGGTCAGGGGGCTGGTGAAGCTTTCTTT. Its protein product is CASVVGQGAGEAFF.

The chain uses TRBV9 and TRBJ2-3; 7 bases are a match to TRBD2. V gave up 0 bases and J gave up 3 bases; unmatched junction bases: 7. The length of the CDR3 is 16 residues. Germline CDR1 is SGDLS and CDR2 is YYNGEE. In nucleotides, the CDR3 is TGTGCCAGCAGCGTAGAGGGCGGGAGTAGGACAGATACGCAGTATTTT. Translating it yields CASSVEGGSRTDTQYF. Full variable domain (missing parts from reference TRBV9 and TRBJ2-3): DSGVTQTPKHLITATGQRVTLRCSPRSGDLSVYWYQQSLDQGLQFLIQYYNGEERAKGNILERFSAQQFPDLHSELNLSSLELGDSALYFCASSVEGGSRTDTQYFGPGTRLTVL.

The chain has TRBV6-5 and TRBJ2-7, with TRBD1 matching 7 bases. Trimming at V came to 2 bases and at J to 6 bases, leaving 7 bases not matched to a gene. The CDR3 contains 14 residues. Germline lookup yields CDR1 MNHEY and CDR2 SVGAGI. CDR3 sequence reads: CASSYPGGVGEQYF. In nucleotides, the CDR3 is TGTGCCAGCAGTTACCCAGGGGGTGTAGGCGAGCAGTACTTC.

As concerns this clone: At the DNA level, this CDR3 is encoded by other sequences in the same sample as well. The chain joins TRBV27 to TRBJ1-1, with D tentatively TRBD1 (5 bases). Germline CDR1 and CDR2: MNHEY and SMNVEV (reference sequence). V was cut by 6 bases and J by 1 base, with 12 bases left in between. The CDR3 contains 14 residues. The CDR3 DNA reads TGTGCCAGCAGACCAACCGGGGGGAACACTGAAGCTTTCTTT. The encoded protein is CASRPTGGNTEAFF.

The J gene is TRBJ2-5, the V gene TRBV29-1, with 9 bases identical to TRBD1. TRBJ2-7 explains the end of the DNA better; the J call may be wrong. In germline, CDR1 is SQVTM, CDR2 ANQGSEA. The CDR3 covers 13 residues. In nucleotides, the CDR3 is TGCAGCGTCACACAGGGGGCCAACTACGAGCAGTACTTC. Protein: CSVTQGANYEQYF.

The genes are TRBV15 and TRBJ2-1; 12 nucleotides match TRBD2. The V and J ends lost 2 bases and 6 bases, in that order; junction bases with no gene match: 5. CDR1 is LNHNV, CDR2 YYDKDF, per germline (reference sequence). The CDR3 consists of 16 residues. CDR3 loop: CATSRPLAGGSNEQFF. The CDR3 region has the DNA TGTGCCACCAGCAGACCTCTAGCGGGAGGGTCCAATGAGCAGTTCTTC.